This T cell receptor (beta chain) derives from a study of blood T cell repertoires in COVID-19. Across the study: Italy, Spain and the United States were the sources of the convalescent and acute COVID-19 samples. T cells, B-cell-depleted T cells, or PBMCs supplied cDNA or gDNA.

In the authors' workflow: Reference gene primer amplification gave estimated nucleated cell counts. Here immunoSEQ multiplex PCR was the method, and the copy in TCRdb shows in-frame clones only, minus some. V, J and clone size are taken as reported in that table, and D and trimming were inferred from the DNA itself. The sample lists around 160,000 clones, around 87% occurring once. Categorization into cohorts depended on clinical history that participants reported. Trimming stripped 2 bases from V and 8 bases from J, with 18 bases between. Germline V CDR1 and CDR2: SEHNR, FQNEAQ (reference sequence). The CDR3 runs 15 residues.

Material for sequencing was PBMCs or T cells enriched from blood (not recorded which). The chain links TRBV7-9 to TRBJ1-2, with D tentatively TRBD1 (6 bases). This clonotype originated in a woman aged 25 to 39 with acute COVID-19. The CDR3 protein is CASSLSGRGPSGYTF. CDR3 sequence (DNA): TGTGCCAGCAGCTTATCTGGCAGGGGCCCGAGCGGCTACACCTTC.